A selection of T cell receptor beta chains follows, all from one sample in a study of cytomegalovirus exposure and HLA in healthy donors. Only in-frame clones appear in the TCRdb table, and some are missing; sequencing was by immunoSEQ multiplex PCR. Among about 98,000 clones listed, roughly 70% were seen once. Sample: PBMCs. Every receptor here comes from a man between 45 and 60 years old in good health and CMV-seronegative. Both conserved end residues are trimmed from each CDR3.

j_call,v_call,cdr3_length,cdr3_aa
TRBJ2-6,TRBV14,13,ASKRDSSGANVLT
TRBJ2-7,TRBV18,13,ASSPPRTAEGEQY
TRBJ1-2,TRBV6-5,13,ASSPLSRVNYGYT
TRBJ2-3,TRBV7-2,14,ASSASGRAYTDTQY
TRBJ2-2,TRBV27,14,ASRGHWGANTGELF
TRBJ2-7,TRBV30,12,AWSFRLPSYEQY
TRBJ1-1,TRBV7-2,13,ASSLPGQVNTEAF
TRBJ2-1,TRBV7-8,11,ASSMGTRNEQF
TRBJ1-2,TRBV10-3,11,AISDREGYGYT
TRBJ2-7,TRBV28,12,ASSLPQLSYEQY
TRBJ1-5,TRBV10-3,11,AIRQDSNQPQH
TRBJ2-5,TRBV28,15,ASSFPASGGHRETQY
TRBJ2-1,TRBV5-1,12,ASSLMGDNNEQF
TRBJ2-7,TRBV5-6,15,ASSFTTSGGSSYEQY
TRBJ1-1,TRBV5-1,13,ASSFALQGWTEAF
TRBJ1-2,TRBV7-9,10,ASSEGDYGYT
TRBJ2-1,TRBV6-5,9,ASSLGQLWF
TRBJ2-1,TRBV4-1,16,ASSLVATTGTRGREQF
TRBJ1-2,TRBV7-8,14,ASSLGAGQGASGYT
TRBJ2-2,TRBV19,17,ASSIFGLAGGQNTGELF
TRBJ2-5,TRBV7-9,15,ASSSLKAKRGGETQY
TRBJ2-3,TRBV7-2,16,ASSSKLAGGTSTDTQY
TRBJ1-2,TRBV7-2,12,ASTRPGQANGYT
TRBJ1-2,TRBV9,11,ASSPDRNYGYT
TRBJ2-7,TRBV7-9,15,SSSLGAGSGRSYEQY
TRBJ2-7,TRBV7-9,14,ASSFGYGGYSYEQY
TRBJ1-6,TRBV4-2,14,ASSQGQGEKNSPLH
TRBJ2-3,TRBV5-1,13,ASSLRDRVLDTQY
TRBJ2-7,TRBV4-1,13,ASSQVNRGKYEQY